The present T cell receptor beta chain was sequenced within a study of T-cell memory formation after mild COVID-19. At the level of the study: Most TCR clusters belonged to a single donor.

Overall study results and limits: Clonal second-wave expansions that peaked on day 37 had unconfirmed SARS-CoV-2 specificity. Some clones that responded turned up in pre-infection memory, which suggests that cross-reactive memory joined in.

Constant-segment primers and 5'RACE yielded cDNA libraries for TCR alpha and TCR beta, each carrying sample barcodes and UMIs. Each CDR3 protein gets one entry after TCRdb re-called the 5' RACE reads with MiXCR. This table holds hundreds of thousands of distinct CDR3 sequences, about 20% found once. As concerns this clonotype: What it binds is not known.

The CDR3 has 14 residues. CDR1 and CDR2 (germline): SGHTA, FQGTGA. Deletions cut 2 bases from V and 5 bases from J, with 12 bases between. The sequence came from an adult woman who had mild COVID-19 (a few samples of this study predate the infection). Cell type and time point are not known. The sequenced sample was PBMCs or a T cell subset sorted from them (not recorded which). The chain employs TRBV7-3 and TRBJ2-5; no clear D gene. CDR3 sequence reads: CASSLGREWETQYF. Here the CDR3 DNA reads TGTGCCAGCAGCTTAGGACGAGAGTGGGAGACCCAGTACTTC.